This entry lists 27 T cell receptor beta chains sequenced from one sample in a study of cytomegalovirus exposure and HLA in healthy donors. In the PCR, 60 Vbeta and 13 Jbeta primers were used. TCRdb keeps only in-frame clones here, not all; method: immunoSEQ multiplex PCR. The table records around 230,000 clones, 70% to 90% of them present only once. What was sequenced was PBMCs. The source of these receptors is a girl aged 2 to 9 in good health and CMV-seronegative.

This chain connects TRBV27 to TRBJ2-1; unclear D gene. With 5 bases removed from V and 2 bases from J, the gap between germline ends came to 10 bases. This CDR3 is built from 14 residues. Germline CDR1 MNHEY, CDR2 SMNVEV (reference sequence). CDR3 DNA: TGTGCCAGCAGTCCGGCTAGGACCTACAATGAGCAGTTCTTC. Translation gives CASSPARTYNEQFF.

This clone was picked up one time. The V gene is TRBV6-1, the J gene TRBJ1-3; TRBD1 aligns across 8 bases. This CDR3 contains 15 residues. After removal of 3 bases from V and 4 bases from J, the junction contained 5 bases not matched to a gene. Germline CDR1 MNHNS, CDR2 SASEGT. The CDR3 spells CASSDLDRVGNTIYF. The CDR3 DNA is TGTGCCAGCAGTGATCTGGACAGGGTGGGAAACACCATATATTTT.

This clone has just a few counts. Other DNA sequences from this sample encode an identical CDR3 as well. This chain uses TRBV5-1 with TRBJ1-4, with TRBD1 as a possible D gene (6 bases). The germline V gene has CDR1 SGHRS and CDR2 YFSETQ. Deletions cut 2 bases from V and 1 base from J, with 6 bases between. The CDR3 length is 14 residues. For the CDR3, the DNA is TGCGCCAGCAGCTTAGGGGGAACTAATGAAAAACTGTTTTTT. As protein: CASSLGGTNEKLFF. Variable domain in full (rest from reference TRBV5-1 and TRBJ1-4): KAGVTQTPRYLIKTRGQQVTLSCSPISGHRSVSWYQQTPGQGLQFLFEYFSETQRNKGNFPGRFSGRQFSNSRSEMNVSTLELGDSALYLCASSLGGTNEKLFFGSGTQLSVL.

The rearrangement joins TRBV4-1 to TRBJ2-7; TRBD1 agrees at 8 bases. CDR1 MGHRA and CDR2 YSYEKL come from the germline V gene. The CDR3 has 16 residues. Unmatched junction bases numbered 7, after V lost 3 bases and J lost 0 bases. CDR3 coding DNA: TGCGCCAGCAGCCAGTACAGGGGGAGAAGCTCCTACGAGCAGTACTTC. Its translation: CASSQYRGRSSYEQYF.

The V and J genes are TRBV7-7 and TRBJ2-5; 7 bases agree with TRBD2. V trimming: 6 bases; J trimming: 1 base; junction bases outside the gene matches: 8. The CDR3 has 15 residues. Germline CDR1 SSHAT, CDR2 FNYEAQ (reference sequence). CDR3 in amino acids: CASSQELARQETQYF. DNA for the CDR3: TGTGCCAGCAGTCAGGAACTAGCGCGCCAAGAGACCCAGTACTTC.

The chain recombines TRBV5-4 with TRBJ1-4; TRBD1 might be the D (5 bases). Between the trimmed V and J ends, which lost 4 bases and 7 bases, there was a span of 20 bases. The CDR3 is 16 amino acids. In germline, CDR1 is SGHNT, CDR2 YYREEE (reference sequence). This CDR3 reads CASSPGLGGVGEKLFF. CDR3 nucleotide sequence: TGTGCCAGCAGCCCCGGCCTGGGGGGGGTCGGTGAAAAACTGTTTTTT.

This chain links TRBV10-3 with TRBJ1-6; 10 nucleotides agree with TRBD1. The germline V gene encodes CDR1 ENHRY and CDR2 SYGVKD. Trimming took 0 bases from V and 6 from J; bases not matched to a gene: 2. CDR3 length: 16 amino acids. The CDR3, as DNA: TGTGCCATCAGTGAGTCCCGGGACAGGGGTAATTCACCCCTCCACTTT. Its translation is CAISESRDRGNSPLHF.

This clone was detected once. The genes are TRBV6-5 and TRBJ1-4, with a tentative D call TRBD1 (5 bases). The germline CDR1 and CDR2 sequences are MNHEY and SVGAGI. The CDR3 spans 14 residues. V shed 2 bases and J shed 5 bases, with 9 bases lying between them. CDR3 amino acids: CASSYGRANEKLFF. The CDR3 coding sequence is TGTGCCAGCAGTTACGGCAGGGCCAATGAAAAACTGTTTTTT.

The CDR3 here is CASSYQGLGSYEQYF. The CDR3 bases are TGTGCCAGCAGTTACCAGGGGTTGGGCTCCTACGAGCAGTACTTC. The chain carries TRBV27 and TRBJ2-7, with D possibly matching TRBD1 (6 bases). The V end lost 4 bases, the J end lost 0 bases, and 13 bases lay between the germline ends. Germline CDR1 and CDR2: MNHEY and SMNVEV (reference sequence). This CDR3 is 15 amino acids long.

V usage is TRBV5-6 and J usage is TRBJ2-5, with a weak D call TRBD2 (6 bases). The J call may be faulty, since TRBJ2-7 better matches the DNA end. Germline V gives CDR1 SGHDT, CDR2 YYEEEE. The CDR3 totals 14 residues. The DNA for the CDR3 is TGTGCCAGCAGCTTGGAAAGGTGGAGGGGCGAGCAGTACTTC. It specifies CASSLERWRGEQYF.

This clone has a single count. The chain links TRBV5-6 to TRBJ2-7, with TRBD2 matching 14 bases. Trimming cost V 0 bases and J 2 bases; bases outside gene matches: 4. The length of the CDR3 is 17 residues. Germline V CDR1 and CDR2: SGHDT, YYEEEE. The CDR3 nucleotides read TGTGCCAGCAGCTTGGAGGGACTAGCGGGAGCTACCTACGAGCAGTACTTC. Translating gives CASSLEGLAGATYEQYF.

This chain uses TRBV18 with TRBJ1-5, with D perhaps matching TRBD1 (6 bases). Germline assignment: CDR1 KGHSH and CDR2 LQKENI. The CDR3 runs 14 residues. Trimming took off 6 bases at V and 3 bases at J, with 12 bases between the two ends. Here the CDR3 DNA reads TGTGCCAGCTCGTCCAGACAGGACAATCAGCCCCAGCATTTT. It is translated as CASSSRQDNQPQHF.

The chain joins TRBV4-1 to TRBJ2-3; TRBD2 matches at 9 bases. Germline CDR1 and CDR2: MGHRA and YSYEKL. CDR3 length equals 15 residues. The ends lost 4 bases at V and 0 bases at J; junction bases unmatched: 2. The CDR3, as DNA: TGCGCCAGCAGCCGGACTAGCGCTAGCACAGATACGCAGTATTTT. This codes for CASSRTSASTDTQYF.

The V and J genes are TRBV7-9 and TRBJ2-3; 9 nucleotides align to TRBD1. The CDR3 is 15 amino acids. V lost 5 bases and J lost 11; bases outside the gene matches: 14. Germline values: CDR1 SEHNR, CDR2 FQNEAQ (reference sequence). Here the CDR3 reads CASSPWPTGGIMQYF. CDR3 sequence (DNA): TGTGCCAGCAGCCCATGGCCGACAGGGGGTATAATGCAGTATTTT.

The rearrangement uses TRBV10-1 and TRBJ2-5, with 7 bases matching TRBD2. The CDR3 is 13 residues long. The junction had 2 bases not matched to a gene; V was cut back by 5 bases and J by 2 bases. Germline V gene lookup returns CDR1 WNHNN and CDR2 SYGVQD (reference sequence). As DNA, the CDR3 is TGCGCCAGCAGTCCGGGACTACAAGAGACCCAGTACTTC. Translated: CASSPGLQETQYF.

This clone was found a few times. V gene TRBV2 combines with J gene TRBJ1-1, with D maybe TRBD1 (5 bases). CDR1 SNHLY and CDR2 FYNNEI come from the germline V gene. V lost 7 bases, J lost 6 bases, and 15 bases lay in between. This CDR3 has 13 residues. CDR3 coding DNA: TGTGCCAGCACTCCGCGGGGCTCACCTGAAGCTTTCTTT. Translation: CASTPRGSPEAFF.

The rearrangement joins TRBV7-9 to TRBJ2-2, with 10 bases that match TRBD1. Germline CDR1 reads SEHNR; CDR2 reads FQNEAQ (reference sequence). The J segment lost 4 bases and the V segment lost 5 bases, leaving 7 bases of the junction unmatched. The CDR3 is 16 residues long. The CDR3 sequence: CASSRQGAGTTGELFF. CDR3 coding DNA: TGTGCCAGCAGCCGACAGGGGGCGGGGACCACCGGGGAGCTGTTTTTT. Combining the CDR3 with reference TRBV7-9 and TRBJ2-2 gives the whole variable domain DTGVSQNPRHKITKRGQNVTFRCDPISEHNRLYWYRQTLGQGPEFLTYFQNEAQLEKSRLLSDRFSAERPKGSFSTLEIQRTEQGDSAMYLCASSRQGAGTTGELFFGEGSRLTVL.

The chain combines TRBV10-1 with TRBJ2-7; possible D gene TRBD2, 5 bases. The V end was cut by 0 bases, the J end by 5 bases, with 23 bases between. Germline CDR1 is WNHNN and CDR2 is SYGVQD (reference sequence). This CDR3 comprises 18 residues. The CDR3 coding sequence is TGCGCCAGCAGTGAGTCATACCGGGTAGGAGGCCTTAGGAACGAGCAGTACTTC. Translation: CASSESYRVGGLRNEQYF.

V and J are TRBV29-1 and TRBJ1-2; 7 bases map to TRBD1. The CDR3 consists of 13 residues. Trimming took 8 bases from V and 4 from J; bases not matched to a gene: 10. Per germline, CDR1 SQVTM and CDR2 ANQGSEA. The CDR3 reads CSTFLDRIYGYTF. CDR3 coding DNA: TGCAGCACCTTCTTGGACAGGATCTATGGCTACACCTTC. Complete variable domain (other parts from reference TRBV29-1 and TRBJ1-2): SAVISQKPSRDICQRGTSLTIQCQVDSQVTMMFWYRQQPGQSLTLIATANQGSEATYESGFVIDKFPISRPNLTFSTLTVSNMSPEDSSIYLCSTFLDRIYGYTFGSGTRLTVV.

The chain combines TRBV7-9 with TRBJ1-1, with 8 bases that match TRBD1. Trimming removed 5 bases from V and 1 base from J; junction bases left unmatched: 3. Germline assignment: CDR1 SEHNR and CDR2 FQNEAQ (reference sequence). This CDR3 is 14 amino acids long. The CDR3 loop is CASSDRGPNTEAFF. The DNA of the CDR3 is TGTGCCAGCAGCGACAGGGGCCCGAACACTGAAGCTTTCTTT.

The V and J genes are TRBV19 and TRBJ1-5; 10 bases line up with TRBD1. Per the germline V gene, CDR1 is LNHDA and CDR2 is SQIVND (reference sequence). The CDR3 contains 19 residues. Trimming at V came to 5 bases and at J to 5 bases, leaving 18 bases not matched to a gene. The CDR3 spells CASSPCRDRGFRADQPQHF. The CDR3 DNA is TGTGCCAGTAGTCCATGCCGGGACAGGGGTTTTAGGGCGGATCAGCCCCAGCATTTT.

The CDR3 here is CASSATGSLDTQYF. The DNA of the CDR3 is TGTGCCAGCAGCGCCACGGGTTCACTAGATACGCAGTATTTT. V gene TRBV9 combines with J gene TRBJ2-3, with D uncertain. The V and J ends lost 3 bases and 5 bases respectively, with 13 bases between them. The V gene's germline CDR1 is SGDLS and CDR2 YYNGEE. The CDR3 is 14 amino acids.

J is TRBJ1-1 and V is TRBV7-6; 7 nucleotides line up with TRBD1. The ends lost 2 bases at V and 0 bases at J; junction bases unmatched: 3. This CDR3 has 15 residues. Looked up from germline, CDR1 is SGHVS and CDR2 is FNYEAQ. In DNA form, the CDR3 reads TGTGCCAGCAGCTTATCCGGGACAGTGAACACTGAAGCTTTCTTT. Protein product: CASSLSGTVNTEAFF.

The count of this clone is one. The CDR3 DNA is TGTGCCAGCAGTTACTCAAAGGGGGTCCCTAGGCATGAGCAGTTCTTC. This sequence encodes CASSYSKGVPRHEQFF. V usage is TRBV6-6 and J usage is TRBJ2-1, with D possibly TRBD1 on 6 matching bases. Germline loops: CDR1 MNHNY, CDR2 SVGAGI (reference sequence). This CDR3 is 16 amino acids long. Trimming pared 0 bases from V and 8 bases from J, leaving 17 bases between.

The V gene is TRBV10-2, the J gene TRBJ2-7; 16 nucleotides align to TRBD2. Germline V gene data show CDR1 as WSHSY and CDR2 as SAAADI. CDR3 size: 14 residues. J gave up 4 bases and V 8 bases, and 2 bases lay outside the gene matches. The CDR3 bases are TGCGCCAGCGGGACTAGCGGGAGGGGGTACGAGCAGTACTTC. Protein product: CASGTSGRGYEQYF.

The rearrangement uses TRBV29-1 and TRBJ2-1; maybe TRBD1 (5 bases). The germline CDR1 and CDR2 sequences are SQVTM and ANQGSEA. This CDR3 has 16 residues. V was clipped by 4 bases and J by 0 bases, with 16 bases between them. Here the CDR3 reads CSVVSQGWGSYNEQFF. The DNA for the CDR3 is TGCAGCGTTGTTTCGCAGGGTTGGGGCTCCTACAATGAGCAGTTCTTC.

Here the CDR3 reads CASADSYLTYEQYF. The CDR3 region has the DNA TGTGCCAGCGCGGACTCGTACTTAACCTACGAGCAGTACTTC. V and J are TRBV19 and TRBJ2-7; D might be TRBD2 (5 bases). This CDR3 region has 14 residues. The germline V gene encodes CDR1 LNHDA and CDR2 SQIVND (reference sequence). V lost 9 bases, J lost 2 bases, and 17 bases lay in between.